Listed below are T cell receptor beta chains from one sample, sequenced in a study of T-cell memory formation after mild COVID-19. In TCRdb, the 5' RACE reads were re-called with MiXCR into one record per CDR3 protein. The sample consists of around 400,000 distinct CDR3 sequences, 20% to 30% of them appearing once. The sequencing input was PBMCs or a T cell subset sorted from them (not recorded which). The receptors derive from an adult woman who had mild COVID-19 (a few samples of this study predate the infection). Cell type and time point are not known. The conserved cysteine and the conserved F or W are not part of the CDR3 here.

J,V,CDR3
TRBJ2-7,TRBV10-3,AISEQNIGEQY
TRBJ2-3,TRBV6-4,ASSEGPGDTQY
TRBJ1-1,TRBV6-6,ASSYGNREGNTEAF
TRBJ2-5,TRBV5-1,ASKSAGALQETQY
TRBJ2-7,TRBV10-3,AISEFGQGHSYEQY
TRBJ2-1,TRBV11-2,ASSLGREQF
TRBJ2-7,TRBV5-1,ASSLPGQGLHEQY
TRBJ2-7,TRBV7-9,ASSLGGARPAHEQY
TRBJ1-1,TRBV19,ASSMTGTARNTEAF
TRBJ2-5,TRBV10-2,ASSESKLAGDRLETQY
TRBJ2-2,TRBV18,ASLPGTGRREGNTGELF
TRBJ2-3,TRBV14,ASSQGHQSGDTQY
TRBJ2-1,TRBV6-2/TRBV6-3,ASSYYPGSEKGSYNEQF
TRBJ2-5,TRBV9,ASSGPRGGLWETQY
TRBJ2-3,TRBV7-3,ASSDNLGGGTDTQY
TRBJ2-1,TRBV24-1,ATSDLQSGAERQF
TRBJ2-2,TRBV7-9,ASSEKEGNTGELF
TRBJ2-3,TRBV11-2,ASSLNRGSGGAPTDTQY
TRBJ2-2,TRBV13,ASSPLAEGNAGELF
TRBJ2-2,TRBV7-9,ASSLADSFTGELF
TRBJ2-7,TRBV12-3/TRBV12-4,ASTLGAYEQY
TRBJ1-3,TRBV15,ATSFQTSGNTIY
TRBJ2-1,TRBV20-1,SARGGIYNEQF
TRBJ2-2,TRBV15,ATAARGPTGELF
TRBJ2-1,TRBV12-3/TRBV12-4,ASSFGRTAYNEQF
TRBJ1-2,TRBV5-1,ASSLEGQDGYT
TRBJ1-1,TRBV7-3,ASSLIRVGRNTEAF
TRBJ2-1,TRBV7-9,ASSLLAGEIDEQF
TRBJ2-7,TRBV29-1,SVVRGSSYEQY
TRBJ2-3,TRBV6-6,ASSRWGGTSTDTQY
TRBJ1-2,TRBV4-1,ASSQGADRGHGYT
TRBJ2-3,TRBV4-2,ASSQEGGSDTQY
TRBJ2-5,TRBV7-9,ASSSGQGTETQY
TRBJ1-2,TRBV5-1,ASRPRGTDDYGYT
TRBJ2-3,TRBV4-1,ASSQGWQGTDTQY
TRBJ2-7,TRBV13,ASSSTPGQRSSEQY